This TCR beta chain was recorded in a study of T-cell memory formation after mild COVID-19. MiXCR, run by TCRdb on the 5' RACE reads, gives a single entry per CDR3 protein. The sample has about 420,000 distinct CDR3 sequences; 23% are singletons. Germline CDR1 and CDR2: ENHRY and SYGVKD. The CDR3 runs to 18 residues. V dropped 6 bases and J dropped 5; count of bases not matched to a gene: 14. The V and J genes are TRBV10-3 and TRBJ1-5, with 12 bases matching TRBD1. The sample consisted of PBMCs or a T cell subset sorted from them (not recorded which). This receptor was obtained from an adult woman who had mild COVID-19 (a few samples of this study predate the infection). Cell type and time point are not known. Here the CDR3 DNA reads TGTGCCATCAGATCCGGGACAGGGGGCCCTGGGGGGGATCAGCCCCAGCATTTT. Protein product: CAIRSGTGGPGGDQPQHF.